These 25 T cell receptor beta chains originate from one sample sequenced in a study of blood T cell repertoires in COVID-19 (dated by TCRdb to between 2020 and 2021). Library construction relied on the immunoSEQ multiplex PCR assay. TCRdb's version of the immuneACCESS table is confined to in-frame rearrangements and falls short of the full clone set. An unresolved V gene accounts for under half of the shortfall where checked; the remainder is of unknown origin. This sample holds around 190,000 clones; about four fifths were observed only once. Of the sample, 5% to 8.5% falls within the top ten clones. Sequenced: peripheral blood. The receptors originated from an older man with active or convalescent COVID-19.

The V call is TRBV5-1, the J call TRBJ2-1; D perhaps matches TRBD2 (6 bases). Trimming shortened V by 1 base and J by 7 bases, and 12 bases separated the two germline ends. The CDR3 runs to 14 residues. Germline V gene data show CDR1 as SGHRS and CDR2 as YFSETQ. The CDR3 reads CASSLIPGENEQFF. The CDR3 DNA is TGCGCCAGCAGCTTGATCCCGGGAGAGAATGAGCAGTTCTTC.

V gene TRBV15 combines with J gene TRBJ2-1; D might be TRBD2 (6 bases). Germline values: CDR1 LNHNV, CDR2 YYDKDF (reference sequence). This CDR3 contains 16 residues. Trimming removed 0 bases at V and 2 bases at J, with 11 bases between. The DNA of the CDR3 is TGTGCCACCAGCAGAGACCGGGACTCAACCTACAATGAGCAGTTCTTC. Its protein is CATSRDRDSTYNEQFF.

The chain recombines TRBV30 with TRBJ1-6; no clear D. The CDR3 contains 12 residues. V was shortened by 3 bases and J by 9 bases, with 9 bases between the two germline ends. In germline, CDR1 is GTSNPN, CDR2 SVGIG (reference sequence). The CDR3 region has the DNA TGTGCCTGGAGCCGACTTATTTCACCCCTCCACTTT. It is translated as CAWSRLISPLHF. Full variable domain (remainder filled in from reference TRBV30 and TRBJ1-6): SQTIHQWPATLVQPVGSPLSLECTVEGTSNPNLYWYRQAAGRGLQLLFYSVGIGQISSEVPQNLSASRPQDRQFILSSKKLLLSDSGFYLCAWSRLISPLHFGNGTRLTVT.

This clone appeared a single time. This chain connects TRBV3-1 (or the pseudogene TRBV3-2) to TRBJ1-1; 9 bases align to TRBD1. CDR1 and CDR2 from the germline V gene are LGHDT and YNNKEL (reference sequence). J lost 4 bases, V lost 4 bases, and 4 bases had no gene match. The CDR3 runs to 14 residues. CDR3 protein: CASSLGTGPTEAFF. The DNA of the CDR3 is TGTGCCAGCAGCCTGGGGACAGGGCCCACTGAAGCTTTCTTT.

The chain combines TRBV7-8 with TRBJ1-5; 7 bases align to TRBD1. The CDR3 length is 16 residues. The germline CDR1 and CDR2 sequences are SGHVS and FQNEAQ. V trimming: 0 bases; J trimming: 4 bases; junction bases outside the gene matches: 6. CDR3 sequence (DNA): TGTGCCAGCAGCTTAGCGAGGGCAGGGGGAAATCAGCCCCAGCATTTT. Protein product: CASSLARAGGNQPQHF.

CDR3 protein: CASSRQGDGTEAFF. In DNA form, the CDR3 reads TGCGCCAGCAGCCGGCAGGGGGATGGAACTGAAGCTTTCTTT. V usage is TRBV5-1 and J usage is TRBJ1-1; 7 positions agree with TRBD1. The germline gives CDR1 SGHRS, CDR2 YFSETQ. The CDR3 contains 14 residues. The ends lost 4 bases at V and 5 bases at J; junction bases unmatched: 8. Drawing the rest from reference TRBV5-1 and TRBJ1-1, the complete variable domain is KAGVTQTPRYLIKTRGQQVTLSCSPISGHRSVSWYQQTPGQGLQFLFEYFSETQRNKGNFPGRFSGRQFSNSRSEMNVSTLELGDSALYLCASSRQGDGTEAFFGQGTRLTVV.

The chain is built from TRBV9 and TRBJ2-1; TRBD1 matches 10 bases. There are 15 residues in the CDR3. Germline CDR1 reads SGDLS; CDR2 reads YYNGEE. J was trimmed by 9 bases and V by 2 bases; bases with no gene match: 8. The CDR3 sequence: CASSVAGQGDGEQFF. In nucleotides, the CDR3 is TGTGCCAGCAGCGTCGCCGGACAGGGGGATGGTGAGCAGTTCTTC. Filled out from reference TRBV9 and TRBJ2-1, the complete variable domain reads DSGVTQTPKHLITATGQRVTLRCSPRSGDLSVYWYQQSLDQGLQFLIQYYNGEERAKGNILERFSAQQFPDLHSELNLSSLELGDSALYFCASSVAGQGDGEQFFGPGTRLTVL.

This clone has a single count. The chain has TRBV4-1 and TRBJ2-3; 7 bases fit TRBD1. J lost 0 bases, V lost 1 base, and 10 bases had no gene match. The CDR3 extends over 18 amino acids. Per germline, CDR1 MGHRA and CDR2 YSYEKL. The DNA for the CDR3 is TGCGCCAGCAGCCAAGGTGGGGACAGTTTCTTTAGCACAGATACGCAGTATTTT. Amino acid sequence: CASSQGGDSFFSTDTQYF.

This chain links TRBV2 with TRBJ1-4; 7 bases map to TRBD1. Germline V gene sequence: CDR1 SNHLY, CDR2 FYNNEI. Trimming took 8 bases from V and 5 from J; bases not matched to a gene: 14. The CDR3 length is 16 residues. The CDR3 region is CASAGQGDTSNEKLFF. As DNA, the CDR3 is TGTGCCAGCGCTGGTCAGGGGGACACCTCCAATGAAAAACTGTTTTTT.

V and J are TRBV5-6 and TRBJ2-2; no clear D. In germline, CDR1 is SGHDT, CDR2 YYEEEE. This CDR3 has 15 residues. V was trimmed by 2 bases and J by 3 bases, leaving 11 bases between them. In DNA form, the CDR3 reads TGTGCCAGCAGCTTCAGGCAGGCATACACCGGGGAGCTGTTTTTT. This encodes CASSFRQAYTGELFF. The full variable domain, rest sourced from reference TRBV5-6 and TRBJ2-2, is DAGVTQSPTHLIKTRGQQVTLRCSPKSGHDTVSWYQQALGQGPQFIFQYYEEEERQRGNFPDRFSGHQFPNYSSELNVNALLLGDSALYLCASSFRQAYTGELFFGEGSRLTVL.

This clone came up once. This rearrangement joins TRBV6-5 to TRBJ2-3, with 7 bases identical to TRBD2. Trimming took 8 bases from V and 4 from J; bases not matched to a gene: 9. The CDR3 contains 14 residues. Germline loops: CDR1 MNHEY, CDR2 SVGAGI. The DNA for the CDR3 is TGTGCCAGCCGAGAGGGCGGGGGTGCAGATACGCAGTATTTT. As protein: CASREGGGADTQYF.

This chain joins TRBV19 and TRBJ1-1, with D unresolved. Germline lookup yields CDR1 LNHDA and CDR2 SQIVND (reference sequence). The CDR3 contains 13 residues. Trimming took 5 bases from V and 7 from J, leaving 14 bases between them. The CDR3 protein is CASSRARRDEAFF. CDR3 sequence (DNA): TGTGCCAGTAGTCGGGCCCGGAGGGATGAAGCTTTCTTT.

With regard to this clone: In the same sample, other DNA sequences code for this CDR3. CDR3 amino acids: CASSLGQGSTEAFF. CDR3 coding DNA: TGTGCCAGCAGCTTAGGGCAGGGGAGCACTGAAGCTTTCTTT. The rearrangement uses TRBV7-9 and TRBJ1-1; possible D gene TRBD1, 6 bases. Germline V CDR1 and CDR2: SEHNR, FQNEAQ (reference sequence). The CDR3 sequence is 14 residues long. Trimming took 1 base from V and 4 from J, leaving 10 bases between them.

The gene calls are TRBV7-2 and TRBJ2-1; weak D call: TRBD2 (6 bases). CDR1 and CDR2 from the germline V gene are SGHTA and FQGNSA. This CDR3 region has 14 residues. V lost 0 bases to trimming and J lost 6 bases, with 9 bases between them. CDR3 region: CASSLAMGGNEQFF. CDR3 in DNA: TGTGCCAGCAGCTTAGCGATGGGGGGCAATGAGCAGTTCTTC.

The rearrangement joins TRBV29-1 to TRBJ1-1; perhaps TRBD1 as D (5 bases). The CDR3 is 11 amino acids. CDR1 is SQVTM, CDR2 ANQGSEA, per germline. The V end lost 5 bases, the J end lost 6 bases, and 10 bases lay between the germline ends. The CDR3, as DNA: TGCAGCGTTATCAGGGTTCCTGAAGCTTTCTTT. Translating it yields CSVIRVPEAFF.

This sequence joins TRBV5-1 and TRBJ2-3, with 10 positions matching TRBD2. J was trimmed by 2 bases and V by 0 bases; bases with no gene match: 6. The CDR3 covers 17 residues. Germline-derived CDR1 and CDR2 are SGHRS and YFSETQ. CDR3 nucleotides: TGCGCCAGCAGCTTGGGTAGCGGGAGGACTCCCACAGATACGCAGTATTTT. Translating it yields CASSLGSGRTPTDTQYF. Full variable domain (rest looked up from reference TRBV5-1 and TRBJ2-3): KAGVTQTPRYLIKTRGQQVTLSCSPISGHRSVSWYQQTPGQGLQFLFEYFSETQRNKGNFPGRFSGRQFSNSRSEMNVSTLELGDSALYLCASSLGSGRTPTDTQYFGPGTRLTVL.

A note on this clone: At one boundary the junction diverges from the germline segment, which might be a read error. V and J are TRBV23-1 and TRBJ2-7; 15 positions agree with TRBD2. TRBV23-1 qualifies as an ORF whose function is uncertain. CDR3 length: 20 residues. The DNA for the CDR3 is TGCGCCAGCAGTCAAAATCCCTACCGGGGACTAGCGGGGGGTTCCTCCGAGCAGTACTTC. This translates into CASSQNPYRGLAGGSSEQYF.

The chain links TRBV19 to TRBJ1-6; 10 bases align to TRBD1. Trimming took 6 bases from V and 5 from J; bases not matched to a gene: 4. This CDR3 is built from 15 residues. Germline loops: CDR1 LNHDA, CDR2 SQIVND (reference sequence). CDR3 in DNA: TGTGCCAGTAGGACAGGGGGCCGTGATAATTCACCCCTCCACTTT. Translation: CASRTGGRDNSPLHF. Full variable domain (outside the CDR3, taken from reference TRBV19 and TRBJ1-6): DGGITQSPKYLFRKEGQNVTLSCEQNLNHDAMYWYRQDPGQGLRLIYYSQIVNDFQKGDIAEGYSVSREKKESFPLTVTSAQKNPTAFYLCASRTGGRDNSPLHFGNGTRLTVT.

The CDR3 DNA sequence: TGTGCCAGCAGCCCCACCCCCTTAGGGGGAGACTATGGCTACACCTTC. Translation gives CASSPTPLGGDYGYTF. The chain joins TRBV6-6 to TRBJ1-2; a possible D gene is TRBD1 (6 bases). The germline V gene encodes CDR1 MNHNY and CDR2 SVGAGI (reference sequence). The CDR3 length is 16 residues. Trimming removed 6 bases from V and 3 bases from J, with 20 bases in between.

The chain carries TRBV18 and TRBJ1-3; the match to TRBD1 covers 7 bases. In germline, CDR1 is KGHSH, CDR2 LQKENI. This CDR3 comprises 18 residues. The trim removed 3 bases at V and 0 bases at J, leaving 11 bases unmatched. In nucleotides, the CDR3 is TGTGCCAGCTCACCTTTCACAGGGGCCCCAGACTCTGGAAACACCATATATTTT. Its translation: CASSPFTGAPDSGNTIYF.

The chain combines TRBV11-2 with TRBJ2-4; 11 bases map to TRBD1. Germline assignment: CDR1 SGHAT and CDR2 FQNNGV. The CDR3 is 15 amino acids. J lost 9 bases, V lost 4 bases, and 8 bases had no gene match. The CDR3 nucleotides are TGTGCCAGCAGCTCATCGGGACAGGGGGATACCATTCAGTACTTC. Amino acid sequence: CASSSSGQGDTIQYF.

The chain uses TRBV19 and TRBJ1-5; D is ambiguous. Trimming removed 3 bases from V and 5 bases from J, with 5 bases in between. This CDR3 is built from 12 residues. Germline CDR1 is LNHDA and CDR2 is SQIVND (reference sequence). The CDR3 DNA is TGTGCCAGTAGTATTTCAGATCAGCCCCAGCATTTT. Translation: CASSISDQPQHF.

V gene TRBV7-2 combines with J gene TRBJ2-4, with 7 bases aligning to TRBD2. Trimming at V came to 5 bases and at J to 10 bases, leaving 11 bases not matched to a gene. Germline V gene sequence: CDR1 SGHTA, CDR2 FQGNSA. This CDR3 is 14 amino acids long. CDR3 protein: CASSPLGEGWIQYF. In nucleotides, the CDR3 is TGTGCCAGCAGCCCTCTAGGGGAGGGATGGATTCAGTACTTC.

The genes are TRBV30 and TRBJ2-5; D is uncertain. This CDR3 spans 13 amino acids. V was clipped by 0 bases and J by 3 bases, with 8 bases between them. Germline-derived CDR1 and CDR2 are GTSNPN and SVGIG (reference sequence). CDR3 in amino acids: CAWSVQTEETQYF. The CDR3 nucleotides are TGTGCCTGGAGTGTACAGACCGAAGAGACCCAGTACTTC.

This chain uses TRBV10-3 with TRBJ1-5, with TRBD1 as a possible D gene (5 bases). V was trimmed by 0 bases and J by 6 bases, leaving 6 bases between them. This CDR3 region has 13 residues. The germline gives CDR1 ENHRY, CDR2 SYGVKD. For the CDR3, the DNA is TGTGCCATCAGTGAGTCGGGGGGTCAGCCCCAGCATTTT. It is translated as CAISESGGQPQHF.